This T cell receptor (beta chain) was identified during a study of shared T cell receptors in the human thymus. V gave up 4 bases and J gave up 10 bases, with 8 bases separating them. This CDR3 region has 11 residues. Germline assignment: CDR1 SNHLY and CDR2 FYNNEI. The data were produced by immunoSEQ multiplex PCR, yet TCRdb's version contains in-frame clones alone and is incomplete. The sample consists of hundreds of thousands of clones, approximately 95% of them appearing once. The chain combines TRBV2 with TRBJ1-3; unclear D gene. This receptor was identified in a human donor. The sequencing sample was made of thymocytes. The CDR3 loop reads CASSGLKTIYF. For the CDR3, the DNA is TGTGCCAGCAGTGGGCTGAAAACCATATATTTT.